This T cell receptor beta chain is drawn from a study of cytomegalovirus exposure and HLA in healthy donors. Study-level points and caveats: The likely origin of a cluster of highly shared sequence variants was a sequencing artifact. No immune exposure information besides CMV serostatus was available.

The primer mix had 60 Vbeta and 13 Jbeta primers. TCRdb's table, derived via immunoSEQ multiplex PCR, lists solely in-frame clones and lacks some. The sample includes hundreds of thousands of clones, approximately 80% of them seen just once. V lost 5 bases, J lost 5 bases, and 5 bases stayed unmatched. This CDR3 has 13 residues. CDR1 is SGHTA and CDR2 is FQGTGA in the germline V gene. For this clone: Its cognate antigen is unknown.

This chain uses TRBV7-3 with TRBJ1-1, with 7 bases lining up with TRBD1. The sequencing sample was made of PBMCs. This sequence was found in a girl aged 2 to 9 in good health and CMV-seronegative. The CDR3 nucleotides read TGTGCCAGCAGCATTACAGGGGTGACTGAAGCTTTCTTT. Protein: CASSITGVTEAFF.